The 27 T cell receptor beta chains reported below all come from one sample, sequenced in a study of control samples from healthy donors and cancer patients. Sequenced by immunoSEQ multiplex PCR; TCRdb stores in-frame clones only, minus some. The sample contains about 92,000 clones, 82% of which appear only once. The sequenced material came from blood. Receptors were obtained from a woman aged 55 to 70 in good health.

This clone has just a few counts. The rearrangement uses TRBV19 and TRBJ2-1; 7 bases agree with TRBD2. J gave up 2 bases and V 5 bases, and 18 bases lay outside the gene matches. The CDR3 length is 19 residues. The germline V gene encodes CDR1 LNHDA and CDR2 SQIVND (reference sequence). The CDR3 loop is CASSEPQTWRGRTYNEQFF. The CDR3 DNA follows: TGTGCCAGTAGTGAGCCCCAAACTTGGCGGGGGAGGACCTACAATGAGCAGTTCTTC.

Here the CDR3 DNA reads TGTGCCAGCACCCCCCCAGGGTCTCGACAGCCCCAGCATTTT. This codes for CASTPPGSRQPQHF. V and J are TRBV28 and TRBJ1-5; weak D call: TRBD1 (5 bases). Trimming removed 7 bases from V and 7 bases from J, with 17 bases in between. Per germline, CDR1 MDHEN and CDR2 SYDVKM. The CDR3 is made up of 14 amino acids.

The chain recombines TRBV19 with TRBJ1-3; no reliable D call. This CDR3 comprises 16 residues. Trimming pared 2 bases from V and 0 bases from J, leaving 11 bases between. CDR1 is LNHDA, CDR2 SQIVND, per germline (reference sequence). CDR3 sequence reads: CASSISHSSSGNTIYF. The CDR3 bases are TGTGCCAGTAGTATATCACACTCGAGCTCTGGAAACACCATATATTTT.

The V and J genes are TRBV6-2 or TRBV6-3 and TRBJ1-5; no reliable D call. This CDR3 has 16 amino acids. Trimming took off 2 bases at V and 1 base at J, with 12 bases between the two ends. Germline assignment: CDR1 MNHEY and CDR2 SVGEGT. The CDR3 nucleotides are TGTGCCAGCAGTTACGAGGGAAGTCTCAGCAATCAGCCCCAGCATTTT. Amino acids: CASSYEGSLSNQPQHF.

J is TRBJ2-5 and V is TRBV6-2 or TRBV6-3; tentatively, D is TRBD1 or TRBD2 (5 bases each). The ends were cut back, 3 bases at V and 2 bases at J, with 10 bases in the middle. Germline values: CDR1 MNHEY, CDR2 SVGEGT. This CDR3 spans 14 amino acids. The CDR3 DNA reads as TGTGCCAGCAGTTATTTCGGGACGCAAGAGACCCAGTACTTC. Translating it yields CASSYFGTQETQYF.

CDR3 bases: TGCGCCAGCAGCCAAGATGAGGGGCCTGGGACTGAAGCTTTCTTT. Translation: CASSQDEGPGTEAFF. The chain carries TRBV4-1 and TRBJ1-1, with a tentative D call TRBD1 (5 bases). Looked up from germline, CDR1 is MGHRA and CDR2 is YSYEKL. This CDR3 has 15 residues. Trimming stripped 0 bases from V and 5 bases from J, with 13 bases between.

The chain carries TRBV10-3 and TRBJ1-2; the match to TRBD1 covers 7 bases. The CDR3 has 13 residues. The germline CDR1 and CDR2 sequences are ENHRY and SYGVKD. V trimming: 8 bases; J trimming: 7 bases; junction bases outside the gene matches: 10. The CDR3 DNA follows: TGTGCCATCGGAGCTGAGCAGGGGGGTGGCTACACCTTC. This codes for CAIGAEQGGGYTF.

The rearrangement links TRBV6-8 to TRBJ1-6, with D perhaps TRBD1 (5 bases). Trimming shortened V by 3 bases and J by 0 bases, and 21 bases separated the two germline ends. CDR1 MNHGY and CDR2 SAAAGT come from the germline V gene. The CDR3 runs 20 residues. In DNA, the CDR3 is TGTGCCAGCAGTTATAAGGCACAGGACCTCCGCAGCTCCTATAATTCACCCCTCCACTTT. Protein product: CASSYKAQDLRSSYNSPLHF.

DNA of the CDR3: TGTGCCAGTAGTATATGGTCGGGGAGCCATTACCGGAACACTGAAGCTTTCTTT. Protein: CASSIWSGSHYRNTEAFF. The chain carries TRBV19 and TRBJ1-1; no reliable D call. The CDR3 covers 18 residues. Germline V gives CDR1 LNHDA, CDR2 SQIVND (reference sequence). Trimming took off 2 bases at V and 1 base at J, with 20 bases between the two ends.

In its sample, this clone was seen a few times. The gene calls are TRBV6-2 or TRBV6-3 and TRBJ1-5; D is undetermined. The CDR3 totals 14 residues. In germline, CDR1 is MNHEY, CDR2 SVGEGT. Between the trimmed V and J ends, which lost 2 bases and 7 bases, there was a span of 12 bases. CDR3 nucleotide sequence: TGTGCCAGCAGTTACATATGGGGAGGACAGCCCCAGCATTTT. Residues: CASSYIWGGQPQHF.

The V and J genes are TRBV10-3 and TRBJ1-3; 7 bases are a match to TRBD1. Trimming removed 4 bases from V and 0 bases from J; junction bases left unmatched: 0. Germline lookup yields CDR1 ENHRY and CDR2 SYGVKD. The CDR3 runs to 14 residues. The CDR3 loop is CAISGDSSGNTIYF. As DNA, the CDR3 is TGTGCCATCAGTGGGGACAGCTCTGGAAACACCATATATTTT.

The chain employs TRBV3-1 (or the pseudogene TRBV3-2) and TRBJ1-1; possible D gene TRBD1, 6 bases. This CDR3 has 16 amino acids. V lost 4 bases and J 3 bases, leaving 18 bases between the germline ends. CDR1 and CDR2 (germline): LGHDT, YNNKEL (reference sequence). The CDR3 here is CASSPTNGGQYTEAFF. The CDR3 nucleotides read TGTGCCAGCAGCCCAACGAATGGGGGGCAGTACACTGAAGCTTTCTTT.

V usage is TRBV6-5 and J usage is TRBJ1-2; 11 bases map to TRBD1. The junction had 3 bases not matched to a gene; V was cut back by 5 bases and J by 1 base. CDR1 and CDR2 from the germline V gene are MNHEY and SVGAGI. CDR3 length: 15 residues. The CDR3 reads CASSLGQGVNYGYTF. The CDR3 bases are TGTGCCAGCAGTCTGGGACAGGGGGTTAACTATGGCTACACCTTC.

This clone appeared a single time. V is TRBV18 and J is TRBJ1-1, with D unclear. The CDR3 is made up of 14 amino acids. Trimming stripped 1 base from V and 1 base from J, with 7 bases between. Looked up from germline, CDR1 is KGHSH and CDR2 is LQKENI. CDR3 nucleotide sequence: TGTGCCAGCTCACCACAGGGCGGGAACACTGAAGCTTTCTTT. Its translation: CASSPQGGNTEAFF. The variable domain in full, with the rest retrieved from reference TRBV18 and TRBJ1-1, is NAGVMQNPRHLVRRRGQEARLRCSPMKGHSHVYWYRQLPEEGLKFMVYLQKENIIDESGMPKERFSAEFPKEGPSILRIQQVVRGDSAAYFCASSPQGGNTEAFFGQGTRLTVV.

CDR3 DNA: TGTGCCAGCAGCTTAGACAGGTCTAACTATGGCTACACCTTC. Protein product: CASSLDRSNYGYTF. The genes are TRBV7-8 and TRBJ1-2, with D perhaps TRBD1 (5 bases). Germline V CDR1 and CDR2: SGHVS, FQNEAQ. The CDR3 totals 14 residues. Between the trimmed V and J ends, which lost 1 base and 0 bases, there was a span of 6 bases.

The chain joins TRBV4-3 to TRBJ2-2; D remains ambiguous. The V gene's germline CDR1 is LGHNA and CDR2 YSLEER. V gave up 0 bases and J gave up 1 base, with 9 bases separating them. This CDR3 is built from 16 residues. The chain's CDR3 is CASSQERLWNTGELFF. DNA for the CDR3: TGCGCCAGCAGCCAAGAAAGACTTTGGAACACCGGGGAGCTGTTTTTT.

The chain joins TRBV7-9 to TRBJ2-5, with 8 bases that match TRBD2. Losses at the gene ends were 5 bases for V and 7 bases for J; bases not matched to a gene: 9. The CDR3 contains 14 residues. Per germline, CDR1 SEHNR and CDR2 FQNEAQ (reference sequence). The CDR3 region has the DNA TGTGCCAGCAGCCTGGGACTAGTAAGGGTGACCCAGTACTTC. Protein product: CASSLGLVRVTQYF.

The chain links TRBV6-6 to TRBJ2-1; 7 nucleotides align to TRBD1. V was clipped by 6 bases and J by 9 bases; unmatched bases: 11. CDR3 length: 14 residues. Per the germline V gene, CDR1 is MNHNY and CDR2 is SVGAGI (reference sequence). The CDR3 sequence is CASSTLIGGVEQFF. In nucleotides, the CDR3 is TGTGCCAGCAGCACTCTAATAGGGGGCGTTGAGCAGTTCTTC.

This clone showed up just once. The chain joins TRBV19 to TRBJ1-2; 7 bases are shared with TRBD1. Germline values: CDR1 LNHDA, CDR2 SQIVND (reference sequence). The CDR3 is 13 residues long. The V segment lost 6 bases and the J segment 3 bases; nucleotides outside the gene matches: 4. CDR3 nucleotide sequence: TGTGCCAGTAGCTTGGGACAGTACTATGGCTACACCTTC. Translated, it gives CASSLGQYYGYTF.

The CDR3 region is CASSLVGTGANYGYTF. The CDR3, as DNA: TGTGCCAGCAGCTTAGTAGGGACGGGAGCTAACTATGGCTACACCTTC. The chain recombines TRBV7-2 with TRBJ1-2, with D maybe TRBD1 (5 bases). The V end lost 1 base, the J end lost 0 bases, and 12 bases lay between the germline ends. The CDR3 is made up of 16 amino acids. Germline-derived CDR1 and CDR2 are SGHTA and FQGNSA.

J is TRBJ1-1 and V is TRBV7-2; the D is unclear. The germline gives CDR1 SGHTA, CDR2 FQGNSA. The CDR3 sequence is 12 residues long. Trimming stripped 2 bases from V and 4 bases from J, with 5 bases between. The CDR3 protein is CASSLFPTEAFF. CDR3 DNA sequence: TGTGCCAGCAGCTTATTCCCCACTGAAGCTTTCTTT.

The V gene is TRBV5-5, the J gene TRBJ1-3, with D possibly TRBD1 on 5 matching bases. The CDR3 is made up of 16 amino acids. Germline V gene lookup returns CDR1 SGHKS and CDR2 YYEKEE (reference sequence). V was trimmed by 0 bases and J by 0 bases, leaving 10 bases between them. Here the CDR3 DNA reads TGTGCCAGCAGCTTGGTGGAGGGGAGCTCTGGAAACACCATATATTTT. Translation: CASSLVEGSSGNTIYF.

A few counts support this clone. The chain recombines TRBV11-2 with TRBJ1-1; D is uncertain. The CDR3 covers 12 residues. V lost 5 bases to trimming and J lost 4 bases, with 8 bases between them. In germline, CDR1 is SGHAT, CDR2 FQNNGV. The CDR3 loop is CASSRWTTEAFF. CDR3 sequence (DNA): TGTGCCAGCAGCCGATGGACCACTGAAGCTTTCTTT.

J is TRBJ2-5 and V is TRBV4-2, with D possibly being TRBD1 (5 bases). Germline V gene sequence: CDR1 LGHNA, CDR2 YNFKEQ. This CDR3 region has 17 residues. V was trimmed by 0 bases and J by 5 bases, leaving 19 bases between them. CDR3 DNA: TGTGCCAGCAGCCAAGATCCCGGGCAGGGCTTGGGGGAGACCCAGTACTTC. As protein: CASSQDPGQGLGETQYF.

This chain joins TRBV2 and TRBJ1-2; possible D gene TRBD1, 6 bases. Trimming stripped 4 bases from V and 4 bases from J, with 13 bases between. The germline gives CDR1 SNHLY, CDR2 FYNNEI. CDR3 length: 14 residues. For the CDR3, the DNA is TGTGCCAGCAGTGGGAACCAGGGGACCTATGGCTACACCTTC. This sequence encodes CASSGNQGTYGYTF.

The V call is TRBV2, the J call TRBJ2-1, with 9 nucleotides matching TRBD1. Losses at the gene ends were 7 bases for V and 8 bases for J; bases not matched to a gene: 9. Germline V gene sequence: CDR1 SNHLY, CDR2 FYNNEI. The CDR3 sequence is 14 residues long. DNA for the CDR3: TGTGCCAGCAACCCCGGGGACAGGGCCTATGAGCAGTTCTTC. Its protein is CASNPGDRAYEQFF.

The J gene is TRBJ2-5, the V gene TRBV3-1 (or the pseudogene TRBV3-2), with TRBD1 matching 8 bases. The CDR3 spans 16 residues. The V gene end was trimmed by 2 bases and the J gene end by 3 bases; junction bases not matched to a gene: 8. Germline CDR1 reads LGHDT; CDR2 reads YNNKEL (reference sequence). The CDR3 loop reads CASSQFRDRWKETQYF. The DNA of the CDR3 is TGTGCCAGCAGCCAATTCCGGGACAGGTGGAAAGAGACCCAGTACTTC.